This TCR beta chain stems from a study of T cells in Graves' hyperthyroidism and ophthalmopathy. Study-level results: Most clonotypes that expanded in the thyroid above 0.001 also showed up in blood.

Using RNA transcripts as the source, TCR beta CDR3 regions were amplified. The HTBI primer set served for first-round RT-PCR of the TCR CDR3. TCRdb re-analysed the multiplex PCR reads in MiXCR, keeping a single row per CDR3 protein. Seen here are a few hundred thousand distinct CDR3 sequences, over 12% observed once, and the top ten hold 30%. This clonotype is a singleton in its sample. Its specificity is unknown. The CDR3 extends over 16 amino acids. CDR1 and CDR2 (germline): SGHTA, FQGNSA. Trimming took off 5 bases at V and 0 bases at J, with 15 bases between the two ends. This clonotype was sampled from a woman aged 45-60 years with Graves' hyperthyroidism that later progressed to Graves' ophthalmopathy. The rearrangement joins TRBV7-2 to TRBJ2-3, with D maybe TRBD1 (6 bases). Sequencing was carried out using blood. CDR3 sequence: CASSRTGFYSTDTQYF. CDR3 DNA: TGTGCCAGCAGCAGAACAGGGTTTTATAGCACAGATACGCAGTATTTT.